Described below is a single T cell receptor (beta chain) sequence and its context. The antigen this receptor binds is unknown. One base away there is no much larger clone; base qualities are not given. This entry belongs to a study of PD-1 blockade in classical Hodgkin lymphoma (dated by TCRdb to about 2020). Regarding the research as a whole: Nivolumab dosing was 3 mg/kg intravenously every 2 weeks, continuing until either disease progression or unacceptable toxicity. A peripheral blood immune signature of response to PD-1 blockade in classical Hodgkin lymphoma was defined using TCR beta sequencing and CyTOF.

Results the study describes overall, beyond this receptor: Patients starting nivolumab less than 1 year after ASCT had lower diversity and were excluded from later analyses to avoid confounding by immune reconstitution. Trial patients with a complete response had baseline diversity similar to that of newly diagnosed patients, while partial responders and progressors had significantly lower diversity. Only a single clinical trial cohort was studied, and what caused the repertoire differences, possibly disease activity or prior therapy, remained undefined. By C4D1, a significant rise was seen in CD4+ TCR diversity but not in CD8+ TCR diversity (p=0.0027 vs p=0.16), and the rise was most apparent among complete responders (p=0.02). Baseline TCR diversity was reported to be lower in newly diagnosed patients than in healthy donors, and even lower in relapsed/refractory patients.

Per the publication, the time point label means: cycle 4 day 1 (C4D1), after six to seven weeks of nivolumab. Every trial patient had relapsed following autologous stem cell transplantation, and prior brentuximab vedotin exposure was what differed among cohorts A, B and C. The trial cohort was composed of over 50 patients with relapsed/refractory classical Hodgkin lymphoma, for whom complete response, partial response or progressive disease was recorded as best overall response. Trial patients were treated with single-agent nivolumab in the multi-cohort phase II CheckMate 205 trial. Best overall response was determined by an independent review committee according to the 2007 International Working Group response criteria. PBMCs from the trial were collected at three points: immediately before nivolumab initiation (C1D1), and during therapy at cycle 2 day 1 and cycle 4 day 1. Peripheral blood was collected in 8 mL Vacutainer Cell Preparation Tubes, from which PBMCs were isolated by centrifugation and then cryopreserved.

From the germline V gene (reference sequence), CDR1 is SGHNT and CDR2 is YYREEE. Ends trimmed: V by 0 bases, J by 7 bases; bases unmatched to a gene: 5. Its CDR3 holds 15 amino acids, cysteine through phenylalanine. The retained sequence is limited to the CDR3, 45 bases, with the frame set at the first base. The Qiagen DNeasy kit was used to extract genomic DNA both from unsorted PBMCs and from the negatively selected CD4+ and CD8+ fractions. TCR beta CDR3 regions were amplified by immunoSEQ multiplex PCR using primers annealing to V and J segments. A synthetic immune receptor repertoire was used to minimize amplification bias, and remaining bias was computationally removed after sequencing. The original methods were these. Repertoire diversity was quantified as the Shannon entropy index using custom Python scripts. Unsorted, CD4+ and CD8+ repertoires were examined separately, except in combined analyses, for which CD4+ and CD8+ sequences were merged in silico. A clone was considered expanded if an increase in frequency of at least 2-fold after treatment relative to C1D1 was found, and a pseudocount of 0.5 was applied to clones undetected at baseline. Clones with 0 or 1 copy at C1D1 were classified as singleton clones, and clones with 2 or more copies were classified as non-singleton clones. Clones expanded in unsorted samples were annotated as CD4+, CD8+ or unknown by matching protein sequences in sorted samples from the same patient. Wilcoxon tests on paired samples were used to test changes in diversity from C1D1 to C4D1. TCRdb carries this immuneACCESS record with in-frame sequences only. Its versions omit some clonotypes, under half of them owing to an unresolved V gene in the studies checked, with the rest unexplained. V, J and clone size reflect that table, while D and trimming were determined from the DNA. The sample table lists 45,000 to 60,000 clones, 80% of them with a count of one. The leading ten clones occupy around 19% of the sample.

This sample comprised peripheral blood mononuclear cells (PBMCs), obtained before the fourth cycle of nivolumab. Recombination joined TRBV5-4 with TRBJ2-7; 12 bases in the middle match TRBD2. The receptor was derived from a human donor with classical Hodgkin lymphoma. The CDR3 reads CASSLGLAGVREQYF. The DNA reads TGTGCCAGCAGCTTGGGACTAGCGGGGGTCCGGGAGCAGTACTTC.